The 9 T cell receptor beta chains in this list originate from one sample, sequenced in a study of blood T cell repertoires in COVID-19. Produced via immunoSEQ multiplex PCR; TCRdb's table is partial and in-frame only. The table shows 450,000 to 500,000 clones, with approximately 83% occurring only once. Material: peripheral blood. The receptors come from a human donor in a cohort sampled during active COVID-19.

This chain joins TRBV19 and TRBJ1-2; 8 bases are a match to TRBD1. Per the germline V gene, CDR1 is LNHDA and CDR2 is SQIVND (reference sequence). The CDR3 has 16 residues. The J segment lost 5 bases and the V segment lost 3 bases, leaving 11 bases of the junction unmatched. The DNA for the CDR3 is TGTGCCAGTAGTATTATAATTGGGGACAGGATTTATGGCTACACCTTC. Protein product: CASSIIIGDRIYGYTF. Looking up the rest from reference TRBV19 and TRBJ1-2 gives the full variable domain: DGGITQSPKYLFRKEGQNVTLSCEQNLNHDAMYWYRQDPGQGLRLIYYSQIVNDFQKGDIAEGYSVSREKKESFPLTVTSAQKNPTAFYLCASSIIIGDRIYGYTFGSGTRLTVV.

V usage is TRBV7-9 and J usage is TRBJ2-3, with 13 bases matching TRBD2. Germline V gives CDR1 SEHNR, CDR2 FQNEAQ (reference sequence). The ends lost 4 bases at V and 4 bases at J; junction bases unmatched: 8. This CDR3 contains 17 residues. The CDR3 loop is CASSSPLAGGPADTQYF. The CDR3 DNA reads as TGTGCCAGCAGCTCCCCACTAGCGGGAGGGCCTGCAGATACGCAGTATTTT.

CDR3 sequence (DNA): TGTGCCAGCAGACTTAGCGGGACTAGCGTAGGAGATACGCAGTATTTT. Translating gives CASRLSGTSVGDTQYF. The chain recombines TRBV7-2 with TRBJ2-3; 10 positions agree with TRBD2. Trimming removed 6 bases from V and 5 bases from J; junction bases left unmatched: 11. This CDR3 has 16 amino acids. Germline V gene data show CDR1 as SGHTA and CDR2 as FQGNSA.

CDR3 nucleotide sequence: TGTGCCAGCAGTTCCGGGACTAAACCCTCCTACGAGCAGTACTTC. It is translated as CASSSGTKPSYEQYF. The chain links TRBV6-2 or TRBV6-3 to TRBJ2-7; 7 bases align to TRBD2. Trimming took 4 bases from V and 0 from J; bases not matched to a gene: 6. There are 15 residues in the CDR3. CDR1 and CDR2 from the germline V gene are MNHEY and SVGEGT.

The chain employs TRBV9 and TRBJ1-3; no definite D call. Trimming removed 7 bases at V and 3 bases at J, with 8 bases between. The CDR3 contains 12 residues. The germline V gene encodes CDR1 SGDLS and CDR2 YYNGEE. CDR3 residues: CASSEGGNTIYF. The DNA of the CDR3 is TGTGCCAGCTCCGAGGGTGGAAACACCATATATTTT.

The chain recombines TRBV7-8 with TRBJ2-2; 13 bases fit TRBD2. Germline CDR1 reads SGHVS; CDR2 reads FQNEAQ. The CDR3 totals 17 residues. V dropped 4 bases and J dropped 4; count of bases not matched to a gene: 6. The CDR3 DNA reads TGTGCCAGCAGCTCCGGACTAGCGGGAGTAAGCACCGGGGAGCTGTTTTTT. Its translation is CASSSGLAGVSTGELFF.

The chain links TRBV2 to TRBJ1-2; D might be TRBD1 (6 bases). Germline V gene data show CDR1 as SNHLY and CDR2 as FYNNEI. This CDR3 contains 14 residues. V lost 7 bases and J 2 bases, leaving 14 bases between the germline ends. Written as DNA, the CDR3 is TGTGCCAGCATTGCAGGGGTTTCCAACTATGGCTACACCTTC. Amino acid sequence: CASIAGVSNYGYTF.

This clone is a singleton in its sample. The genes are TRBV30 and TRBJ2-1; D may be TRBD2 (5 bases). Germline V gene data show CDR1 as GTSNPN and CDR2 as SVGIG (reference sequence). The CDR3 extends over 13 amino acids. The ends were cut back, 3 bases at V and 0 bases at J, with 6 bases in the middle. DNA of the CDR3: TGTGCCTGGAGGAGCGGCTCCTACAATGAGCAGTTCTTC. This encodes CAWRSGSYNEQFF.

Points on this clone: In the same sample, other DNA sequences code for this CDR3. CDR3 sequence (DNA): TGTGCCAGCAGCTCGGGGACTAGCGGGAGCTACAATGAGCAGTTCTTC. This sequence encodes CASSSGTSGSYNEQFF. V is TRBV5-4 and J is TRBJ2-1; 14 bases align to TRBD2. Germline V gives CDR1 SGHNT, CDR2 YYREEE (reference sequence). The CDR3 is made up of 16 amino acids. The trim removed 3 bases at V and 3 bases at J, leaving 2 bases unmatched.